The present TCR beta chain was sequenced within a study of CXCR3-negative and CXCR3-positive naive CD8 T cells. Regarding this clonotype: Its antigen remains unidentified.

General study findings and limits: More hydrophobic TRB CDR3s were found in CXCR3-positive naive cells than in CXCR3-negative naive cells.

Using triplicate sorts, 250,000 to 350,000 cells were collected each time from every CD8+ T cell subset. CDR1 and CDR2 from the germline V gene are MNHEY and SVGAGI. This CDR3 is 13 amino acids long. The TRB libraries of cDNA were built by UMI-labeled 5' RACE. TCRdb reprocessed the 5' RACE reads and keeps a single row for each CDR3 protein, giving no DNA. Its clone listing holds around 160,000 distinct CDR3 sequences. J is TRBJ1-2 and V is TRBV6-5; TCRdb gives TRBD1 as the D gene, but with no DNA this cannot be confirmed. What was sequenced was naive CXCR3+ CD8+ T cells from blood. Specified subset: CD45RO-CCR7+CD27+CD95- naive CD8+ T cells expressing CXCR3 (TNR3+). This TCR derives from a human donor in good health. Some clones in this sample may be carry-over from other donors' samples. The CDR3 is CASSYSQGDGYTF.